These 30 T cell receptor beta chains were sequenced from one sample in a study of identical twins. MiXCR, applied by TCRdb to the 5' RACE reads, yields one record per CDR3 protein. Of fewer than 550,000 distinct CDR3 sequences detected, approximately 14% appear once; the ten largest clones hold 0.44%. The sample was also linked to a second study, of yellow fever vaccine responses in identical twins.

The sequencing sample was made of CD4+ T cells sorted from blood. The source is a woman aged 18-29 years in good health.

This clonotype showed up just a few times. This chain links TRBV27 with TRBJ2-2; maybe TRBD1 (5 bases). Between the trimmed V and J ends, which lost 3 bases and 4 bases, there was a span of 9 bases. The V gene's germline CDR1 is MNHEY and CDR2 SMNVEV (reference sequence). CDR3 length: 14 amino acids. The CDR3 DNA reads as TGTGCCAGCAGTTTTTTACAGGCCACCGGGGAGCTGTTTTTT. Its translation: CASSFLQATGELFF.

The genes are TRBV20-1 and TRBJ1-1; D uncertain. V was trimmed by 8 bases and J by 6 bases, leaving 16 bases between them. Germline CDR1 and CDR2: DFQATT and SNEGSKA (reference sequence). This CDR3 has 12 residues. DNA for the CDR3: TGCAGTTCCCGTAGGATTAATTCTGAAGCTTTCTTT. It codes for CSSRRINSEAFF.

This clonotype appeared many times. The V gene is TRBV9, the J gene TRBJ2-4; D may be TRBD1 (5 bases). The V gene's germline CDR1 is SGDLS and CDR2 YYNGEE. This CDR3 is 15 amino acids long. The V gene lost 0 bases and the J gene lost 8 bases, with 15 bases spanning the gap. The DNA of the CDR3 is TGTGCCAGCAGCGTAGAAGGGGCGGTAGGGGACATTCAGTACTTC. It encodes CASSVEGAVGDIQYF. The variable domain in full, completed from reference TRBV9 and TRBJ2-4, reads DSGVTQTPKHLITATGQRVTLRCSPRSGDLSVYWYQQSLDQGLQFLIQYYNGEERAKGNILERFSAQQFPDLHSELNLSSLELGDSALYFCASSVEGAVGDIQYFGAGTRLSVL.

This clonotype was detected only a few times. This rearrangement joins TRBV5-1 to TRBJ2-1; 9 bases are a match to TRBD1. Germline V gene sequence: CDR1 SGHRS, CDR2 YFSETQ. V shed 6 bases and J 7 bases; nucleotides not matched to a gene: 11. The CDR3 spans 15 residues. DNA for the CDR3: TGCGCCAGCACCCACCCCGGGACAGGGTGGAATGAGCAGTTCTTC. Its translation: CASTHPGTGWNEQFF.

This rearrangement joins TRBV29-1 to TRBJ2-1; no definite D call. This CDR3 region has 11 residues. Germline CDR1 reads SQVTM; CDR2 reads ANQGSEA. The CDR3 region is CRVRLDSEQFF. In nucleotides, the CDR3 is TGCAGAGTTAGGCTAGACTCTGAGCAGTTCTTC.

The table lists this clonotype with a few counts. The V gene is TRBV9, the J gene TRBJ2-1; 7 nucleotides match TRBD2. Germline V lookup: CDR1 SGDLS, CDR2 YYNGEE. Trimming took 0 bases from V and 10 from J; bases not matched to a gene: 7. The CDR3 is made up of 14 amino acids. The CDR3 sequence: CASSVEGLDTEQFF. The CDR3 region has the DNA TGTGCCAGCAGCGTAGAAGGACTAGATACGGAGCAGTTCTTC.

This clonotype was observed a handful of times. The chain links TRBV12-3 or TRBV12-4 to TRBJ2-5, with 10 bases identical to TRBD1. Unmatched junction bases numbered 5, after V lost 8 bases and J lost 5 bases. The CDR3 extends over 13 amino acids. CDR3 nucleotide sequence: TGTGCCAGCGCCGGGACAGGGGCGGAGACCCAGTACTTC. It specifies CASAGTGAETQYF.

The J gene is TRBJ2-2, the V gene TRBV6-2 or TRBV6-3; no firm D call. Trimming removed 4 bases from V and 0 bases from J, with 9 bases in between. This CDR3 is 15 amino acids long. From germline, CDR1 is MNHEY and CDR2 SVGEGT. The CDR3 coding sequence is TGTGCCAGCAGTTTGTGGGGAACGAACACCGGGGAGCTGTTTTTT. Protein: CASSLWGTNTGELFF.

This clonotype was seen at least ten times. V is TRBV10-3 and J is TRBJ2-2; D gene ambiguous. The germline CDR1 and CDR2 sequences are ENHRY and SYGVKD. V dropped 7 bases and J dropped 2 bases, with 11 bases sitting between them. This CDR3 has 14 residues. The CDR3 loop reads CAINPGLNTGELFF. CDR3 in DNA: TGTGCCATCAACCCCGGCCTCAACACCGGGGAGCTGTTTTTT.

The chain links TRBV29-1 to TRBJ2-6, with D perhaps matching TRBD1 (6 bases). This CDR3 region has 14 residues. V was shortened by 5 bases and J by 4 bases, with 12 bases between the two germline ends. The germline V gene has CDR1 SQVTM and CDR2 ANQGSEA. The CDR3 nucleotides are TGCAGCGTTTTCTTGGGGGCGGGGGCCAACGTCCTGACTTTC. Translation: CSVFLGAGANVLTF.

The CDR3 loop reads CSARGQGYTGELFF. The CDR3 DNA reads TGCAGTGCTAGAGGGCAGGGGTACACCGGGGAGCTGTTTTTT. The J gene is TRBJ2-2, the V gene TRBV20-1, with D maybe TRBD1 (6 bases). In germline, CDR1 is DFQATT, CDR2 SNEGSKA (reference sequence). V gave up 1 base and J gave up 3 bases, with 9 bases separating them. The CDR3 has 14 amino acids.

This chain links TRBV7-2 with TRBJ2-7; the D gene could be TRBD1 or TRBD2 (5 bases each). V shed 1 base and J shed 5 bases, with 18 bases lying between them. CDR3 size: 16 residues. CDR1 SGHTA and CDR2 FQGNSA come from the germline V gene. In DNA form, the CDR3 reads TGTGCCAGCAGCTTAGTCCTGGGACGGGTCAGGGACGAGCAGTACTTC. Encoded protein: CASSLVLGRVRDEQYF.

The chain couples TRBV7-6 to TRBJ2-1, with 10 bases identical to TRBD2. The V gene end was trimmed by 5 bases and the J gene end by 0 bases; junction bases not matched to a gene: 10. This CDR3 spans 18 amino acids. In germline, CDR1 is SGHVS, CDR2 FNYEAQ. CDR3 amino acids: CASSEKRASGGSYNEQFF. The CDR3, as DNA: TGTGCCAGCAGCGAAAAGCGGGCTAGCGGGGGCTCCTACAATGAGCAGTTCTTC.

This clonotype was observed at least ten times. The chain combines TRBV20-1 with TRBJ2-3; 9 bases agree with TRBD1. Trimming at V came to 6 bases and at J to 4 bases, leaving 8 bases not matched to a gene. The CDR3 runs to 14 residues. CDR1 is DFQATT, CDR2 SNEGSKA, per germline (reference sequence). The CDR3 sequence is CSAPTGQGSDTQYF. The CDR3 DNA is TGCAGTGCCCCCACCGGACAGGGGTCAGATACGCAGTATTTT.

This chain joins TRBV2 and TRBJ1-1; 7 nucleotides agree with TRBD1. Germline lookup yields CDR1 SNHLY and CDR2 FYNNEI. The CDR3 length is 14 residues. Trimming took 5 bases from V and 10 from J; bases not matched to a gene: 13. Here the CDR3 DNA reads TGTGCCAGCAGTATGGGACAGCAACAATCAGGAGCTTTCTTT. Protein sequence: CASSMGQQQSGAFF.

This clonotype was found many times. Lacking the conserved final phenylalanine or tryptophan, this CDR3 likely reflects a read error. It is unclear where the CDR3 begins or ends on the DNA, so no DNA is shown, and the CDR3 is as TCRdb lists it. The genes are TRBV3-1 and TRBJ1-1; TRBD1 is the table's D call, not checked against the DNA. CDR1 and CDR2 from the germline V gene are LGHDT and YNNKEL (reference sequence). 11 amino acids form the CDR3, both terminal residues included. The CDR3 here is CASSPCRAGVV.

For the CDR3, the DNA is TGCGCCAGCAGCGAATCTGGGATGAACACTGAAGCTTTCTTT. This codes for CASSESGMNTEAFF. The rearrangement uses TRBV5-1 and TRBJ1-1; no firm D call. Germline CDR1 SGHRS, CDR2 YFSETQ. V was cut by 4 bases and J by 0 bases, with 10 bases left in between. The CDR3 is made up of 14 amino acids.

This clonotype has at least ten counts. The CDR3 here is CASSKGTGNTEAFF. CDR3 DNA: TGTGCCAGCTCCAAAGGGACGGGGAACACTGAAGCTTTCTTT. The J gene is TRBJ1-1, the V gene TRBV18, with D possibly TRBD1 on 5 matching bases. The CDR3 runs 14 residues. CDR1 is KGHSH and CDR2 is LQKENI in the germline V gene. Trimming cost V 6 bases and J 1 base, with 12 bases left between them.

This clonotype has a handful of counts. The chain uses TRBV6-1 and TRBJ2-7, with TRBD2 identical over 9 bases. The CDR3 covers 15 residues. The V segment lost 5 bases and the J segment 3 bases; nucleotides outside the gene matches: 8. CDR1 and CDR2 (germline): MNHNS, SASEGT. The CDR3 nucleotides read TGTGCCAGCAGTCCTATCGTGACTAGCGGCTACGAGCAGTACTTC. The encoded protein is CASSPIVTSGYEQYF.

The V gene is TRBV5-1, the J gene TRBJ1-1; D possibly corresponds to TRBD1 (5 bases). V lost 4 bases and J lost 5, with 15 bases in between. The CDR3 runs to 14 residues. Germline lookup yields CDR1 SGHRS and CDR2 YFSETQ. The CDR3 DNA is TGCGCCAGCAGCACAGGACAAGTGGGGACTGAAGCTTTCTTT. Its translation: CASSTGQVGTEAFF.

The gene calls are TRBV12-3 or TRBV12-4 and TRBJ2-3; D is unresolved. Trimming removed 2 bases at V and 0 bases at J, with 12 bases between. The CDR3 spans 16 residues. The CDR3 loop reads CASSLNAVYSTDTQYF. CDR3 bases: TGTGCCAGCAGTTTAAATGCAGTTTATAGCACAGATACGCAGTATTTT.

This chain connects TRBV7-9 to TRBJ2-7; 7 nucleotides match TRBD1. This CDR3 has 14 amino acids. Trimming removed 4 bases from V and 0 bases from J; junction bases left unmatched: 3. Germline V CDR1 and CDR2: SEHNR, FQNEAQ (reference sequence). The CDR3, as DNA: TGTGCCAGCAGCTCGGGACAGACCTCCTACGAGCAGTACGTC. Amino acid sequence: CASSSGQTSYEQYV.

The V and J genes are TRBV11-2 and TRBJ2-1, with 10 bases that match TRBD2. CDR3 length equals 15 residues. Germline loops: CDR1 SGHAT, CDR2 FQNNGV. J was trimmed by 5 bases and V by 6 bases; bases with no gene match: 7. The CDR3 nucleotides read TGTGCCAGCAGACTAACTAGCGGGGCTAACAATGAGCAGTTCTTC. Its protein is CASRLTSGANNEQFF.

In DNA form, the CDR3 reads TGCAGTGCTAGAGGAACACAGCCTGAAGCTTTCTTT. Protein product: CSARGTQPEAFF. The chain carries TRBV20-1 and TRBJ1-1, with D unclear. The CDR3 runs 12 residues. Trimming pared 1 base from V and 6 bases from J, leaving 9 bases between. The germline V gene has CDR1 DFQATT and CDR2 SNEGSKA (reference sequence).

The chain couples TRBV13 to TRBJ1-2; 7 nucleotides agree with TRBD1. Germline V gives CDR1 PRHDT, CDR2 FYEKMQ (reference sequence). The CDR3 is 13 residues long. Germline trimming cut 5 bases from V and 7 bases from J; bases unmatched to any gene: 7. CDR3: CASSPGGQPGYTF. As DNA, the CDR3 is TGTGCCAGCAGCCCAGGGGGGCAGCCTGGCTACACCTTC.

This clonotype was found a few times. The rearrangement uses TRBV4-1 and TRBJ2-2; 13 nucleotides line up with TRBD2. V lost 0 bases, J lost 1 base, and 5 bases stayed unmatched. This CDR3 has 19 residues. Germline values: CDR1 MGHRA, CDR2 YSYEKL. Here the CDR3 DNA reads TGCGCCAGCAGCCAAGACACCGGGACTAGCGGGAAGAACACCGGGGAGCTGTTTTTT. It specifies CASSQDTGTSGKNTGELFF.

The chain combines TRBV5-1 with TRBJ2-2, with 9 bases lining up with TRBD2. The germline gives CDR1 SGHRS, CDR2 YFSETQ. The CDR3 sequence is 16 residues long. Germline trimming cut 6 bases from V and 7 bases from J; bases unmatched to any gene: 13. The CDR3 here is CASTELPGLAHGELFF. In nucleotides, the CDR3 is TGCGCCAGCACCGAACTCCCGGGACTAGCTCACGGGGAGCTGTTTTTT.

The genes are TRBV18 and TRBJ1-6; no firm D call. V gave up 0 bases and J gave up 7 bases, with 7 bases separating them. Germline lookup yields CDR1 KGHSH and CDR2 LQKENI. This CDR3 contains 14 residues. CDR3 sequence: CASSPPIGNSPLHF. CDR3 coding DNA: TGTGCCAGCTCACCACCGATAGGGAATTCACCCCTCCACTTT.

The sample holds a few counts of this clonotype. The V gene is TRBV7-9, the J gene TRBJ2-3; D gene unclear. V was pared by 0 bases and J by 6 bases, with 7 bases between. There are 13 residues in the CDR3. Germline V CDR1 and CDR2: SEHNR, FQNEAQ (reference sequence). The CDR3 loop reads CASSLAPPDTQYF. As DNA, the CDR3 is TGTGCCAGCAGCTTAGCACCCCCGGATACGCAGTATTTT.

This clonotype was picked up a small number of times. The chain links TRBV12-3 or TRBV12-4 to TRBJ1-3; no reliable D call. The germline V and J ends were trimmed by 0 bases and 0 bases, with 3 bases remaining between them. This CDR3 has 14 residues. The CDR3 region is CASSLAVSGNTIYF. CDR3 sequence (DNA): TGTGCCAGCAGTTTAGCTGTCTCTGGAAACACCATATATTTT.